A single sample gave rise to the 17 T cell receptor beta chains below, sequenced in a study of siplizumab effects on memory and regulatory T cells. Measured with immunoSEQ multiplex PCR; TCRdb has only the in-frame clones, and not every one. Of under 95,000 clones in the sample, 94% are singletons; the top ten hold 0.3%. Source material: non-Treg CD4+ T cells sorted from blood. These receptor sequences come from a human donor in good health.

V and J are TRBV5-1 and TRBJ1-2; possibly TRBD1 for D (6 bases). The CDR3 extends over 18 amino acids. The germline V gene encodes CDR1 SGHRS and CDR2 YFSETQ. Trimming left V 4 bases short and J 2 bases short, with 24 bases between. The CDR3 sequence is CASSLKLTGLAPNYGYTF. The CDR3 bases are TGCGCCAGCAGCCTTAAATTGACAGGCCTTGCCCCAAACTATGGCTACACCTTC.

The chain combines TRBV6-5 with TRBJ2-7; tentative D call: TRBD1 (5 bases). Germline CDR1 is MNHEY and CDR2 is SVGAGI. Deletions cut 0 bases from V and 6 bases from J, with 15 bases between. The CDR3 extends over 15 amino acids. CDR3 amino acids: CASSYSGVGSREQYF. The CDR3 DNA reads TGTGCCAGCAGTTACTCAGGGGTCGGTTCGCGCGAGCAGTACTTC.

This clone was seen a few times. This CDR3 reads CSVEYGGVTDTQYF. The CDR3 coding sequence is TGCAGCGTTGAGTACGGCGGGGTCACAGATACGCAGTATTTT. V is TRBV29-1 and J is TRBJ2-3; maybe TRBD2 (6 bases). Deletions cut 3 bases from V and 2 bases from J, with 12 bases between. The germline V gene encodes CDR1 SQVTM and CDR2 ANQGSEA. The CDR3 extends over 14 amino acids.

This sequence joins TRBV19 and TRBJ2-7, with TRBD1 matching 7 bases. V lost 4 bases to trimming and J lost 6 bases; unmatched junction nucleotides: 9. Germline V gives CDR1 LNHDA, CDR2 SQIVND (reference sequence). This CDR3 spans 14 amino acids. The CDR3 coding sequence is TGTGCCAGTAGTACCAAGACAGGGAAGGGCGAGCAGTACTTC. This codes for CASSTKTGKGEQYF.

V and J are TRBV30 and TRBJ2-1; D perhaps matches TRBD1 (6 bases). The CDR3 extends over 12 amino acids. V lost 1 base to trimming and J lost 9 bases, with 10 bases between them. CDR1 GTSNPN and CDR2 SVGIG come from the germline V gene (reference sequence). The CDR3 nucleotides are TGTGCCTGGAGTGAAGGGGGAAGTGAGCAGTTCTTC. It encodes CAWSEGGSEQFF. Combining the CDR3 with reference TRBV30 and TRBJ2-1 gives the whole variable domain SQTIHQWPATLVQPVGSPLSLECTVEGTSNPNLYWYRQAAGRGLQLLFYSVGIGQISSEVPQNLSASRPQDRQFILSSKKLLLSDSGFYLCAWSEGGSEQFFGPGTRLTVL.

The chain uses TRBV27 and TRBJ2-5; 14 nucleotides match TRBD2. This CDR3 comprises 16 residues. Germline V gene lookup returns CDR1 MNHEY and CDR2 SMNVEV (reference sequence). The V and J ends lost 6 bases and 9 bases, in that order; junction bases with no gene match: 12. CDR3 DNA sequence: TGTGCCAGCAGCAACTCTGGACTAGCGGGGGGTCTGGCCCAGTACTTC. Translating gives CASSNSGLAGGLAQYF.

The chain has TRBV15 and TRBJ1-1; D is undetermined. The CDR3 consists of 14 residues. Trimming stripped 8 bases from V and 1 base from J, with 14 bases between. CDR1 and CDR2 from the germline V gene are LNHNV and YYDKDF (reference sequence). The CDR3 DNA reads TGTGCCACCCGCACTCCAGCTCAGAACACTGAAGCTTTCTTT. Encoded protein: CATRTPAQNTEAFF.

This clone was found once. The CDR3 DNA is TGTGCCAGCAGCTTAGGTCTAGCGGGGAACCTATACGAGCAGTACTTC. Protein: CASSLGLAGNLYEQYF. The chain has TRBV13 and TRBJ2-7, with TRBD2 matching over 9 bases. Germline trimming cut 0 bases from V and 4 bases from J; bases unmatched to any gene: 7. The germline CDR1 and CDR2 sequences are PRHDT and FYEKMQ (reference sequence). The CDR3 extends over 16 amino acids.

CDR3 bases: TGTGCCATCAGCGGGAATACAGGGAGCCCAGATACGCAGTATTTT. This codes for CAISGNTGSPDTQYF. This sequence joins TRBV10-3 and TRBJ2-3; TRBD1 might be the D (6 bases). Germline CDR1 and CDR2: ENHRY and SYGVKD. CDR3 size: 15 residues. V lost 6 bases and J lost 4, with 17 bases in between.

This clone was detected only a few times. The chain uses TRBV6-5 and TRBJ1-6, with D hard to call. The CDR3 spans 14 residues. V was shortened by 0 bases and J by 7 bases, with 7 bases between the two germline ends. Germline V gives CDR1 MNHEY, CDR2 SVGAGI. CDR3 sequence: CASSYSMGNSPLHF. The CDR3, as DNA: TGTGCCAGCAGTTACTCGATGGGGAATTCACCCCTCCACTTT.

V and J are TRBV30 and TRBJ2-2, with unresolved D. The germline V gene encodes CDR1 GTSNPN and CDR2 SVGIG (reference sequence). This CDR3 has 11 residues. Trimming stripped 2 bases from V and 11 bases from J, with 9 bases between. CDR3: CAWSSVRELFF. The DNA for the CDR3 is TGTGCCTGGAGTTCCGTTCGAGAGCTGTTTTTT.

The chain uses TRBV2 and TRBJ1-2, with D unclear. Deletions cut 7 bases from V and 2 bases from J, with 11 bases between. This CDR3 region has 13 residues. Germline-derived CDR1 and CDR2 are SNHLY and FYNNEI. CDR3 in amino acids: CASIEGGNYGYTF. The CDR3 bases are TGTGCCAGCATCGAAGGAGGAAACTATGGCTACACCTTC.

The chain joins TRBV6-1 to TRBJ1-2, with 8 bases identical to TRBD1. Germline V gives CDR1 MNHNS, CDR2 SASEGT. This CDR3 has 13 residues. After removal of 6 bases from V and 8 bases from J, the junction contained 8 bases not matched to a gene. CDR3 sequence reads: CASSLQGARGYTF. The DNA of the CDR3 is TGTGCCAGCAGCCTTCAGGGGGCTCGGGGCTACACCTTC.

This chain uses TRBV11-1 with TRBJ2-6; D is uncertain. Germline V gives CDR1 SGHAT, CDR2 FQDESV (reference sequence). The CDR3 extends over 16 amino acids. V lost 1 base to trimming and J lost 1 base, with 8 bases between them. This CDR3 reads CASSLGAASGANVLTF. Here the CDR3 DNA reads TGTGCCAGCAGCTTAGGGGCGGCGTCTGGGGCCAACGTCCTGACTTTC.

The chain employs TRBV6-5 and TRBJ1-1, with D possibly being TRBD1 (6 bases). This CDR3 spans 15 amino acids. V was shortened by 8 bases and J by 0 bases, with 16 bases between the two germline ends. Germline-derived CDR1 and CDR2 are MNHEY and SVGAGI. The CDR3 reads CASRGAVPMNTEAFF. DNA of the CDR3: TGTGCCAGCCGGGGGGCAGTACCCATGAACACTGAAGCTTTCTTT.

V usage is TRBV4-1 and J usage is TRBJ1-6; the D gene is possibly TRBD1 (6 bases). The germline gives CDR1 MGHRA, CDR2 YSYEKL. The CDR3 consists of 17 residues. Trimming left V 1 base short and J 8 bases short, with 18 bases between. The CDR3 bases are TGCGCCAGCAGCCAAGGGGGAGGGGGAGGGGCCCATTCACCCCTCCACTTT. Translating gives CASSQGGGGGAHSPLHF.

The chain joins TRBV29-1 to TRBJ2-7, with TRBD2 matching over 8 bases. Trimming removed 6 bases from V and 6 bases from J; junction bases left unmatched: 4. This CDR3 region has 11 residues. Per germline, CDR1 SQVTM and CDR2 ANQGSEA. The CDR3 protein is CSVGLASEQYF. For the CDR3, the DNA is TGCAGCGTCGGACTAGCCTCCGAGCAGTACTTC.